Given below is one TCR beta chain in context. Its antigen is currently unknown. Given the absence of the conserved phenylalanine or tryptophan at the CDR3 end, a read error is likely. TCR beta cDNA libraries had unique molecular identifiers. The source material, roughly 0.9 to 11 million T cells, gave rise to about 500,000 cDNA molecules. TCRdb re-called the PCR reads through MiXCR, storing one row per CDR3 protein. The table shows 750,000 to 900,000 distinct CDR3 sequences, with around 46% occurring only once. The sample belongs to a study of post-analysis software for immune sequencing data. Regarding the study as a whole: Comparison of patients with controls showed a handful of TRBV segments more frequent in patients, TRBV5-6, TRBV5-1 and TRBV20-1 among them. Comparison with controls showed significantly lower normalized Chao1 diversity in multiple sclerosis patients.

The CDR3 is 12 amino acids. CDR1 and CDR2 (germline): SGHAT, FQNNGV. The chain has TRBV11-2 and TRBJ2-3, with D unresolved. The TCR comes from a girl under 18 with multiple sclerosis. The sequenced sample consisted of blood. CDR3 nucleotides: TGTGCCGGCAGCTTATTCCCAGATACGCAGTATCTT. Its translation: CAGSLFPDTQYL.